Each of the 32 T cell receptor beta chains below was sequenced from the same sample in a study of control samples from healthy donors and cancer patients. TCRdb's copy holds only in-frame clones and misses some; the assay was immunoSEQ multiplex PCR. The table lists 150,000 to 200,000 clones, 75% to 95% of them singletons, with 2% in the top ten. The sequenced sample consisted of blood. The receptors were gathered from a woman aged 40 to 50 in good health.

V gene TRBV19 combines with J gene TRBJ1-1, with 11 bases identical to TRBD1. CDR3 length: 16 residues. From germline, CDR1 is LNHDA and CDR2 SQIVND (reference sequence). V shed 5 bases, J shed 2 bases, and the junction held 7 bases outside the gene matches. The CDR3 nucleotides read TGTGCCAGTAGTTCCTCCGGGACAGGGGGTAACACTGAAGCTTTCTTT. This codes for CASSSSGTGGNTEAFF.

The rearrangement joins TRBV2 to TRBJ2-5, with D unresolved. The V gene lost 7 bases and the J gene lost 5 bases, with 8 bases spanning the gap. This CDR3 contains 11 residues. Germline CDR1 and CDR2: SNHLY and FYNNEI. The CDR3 sequence: CASTGGETQYF. The CDR3 DNA sequence: TGTGCCAGCACCGGCGGCGAGACCCAGTACTTC.

The chain links TRBV14 to TRBJ2-3; D gene unclear. This CDR3 is built from 16 residues. Germline CDR1 is SGHDN and CDR2 is FVKESK. The V end was cut by 4 bases, the J end by 2 bases, with 16 bases between. This CDR3 is CASSRSPGPYTDTQYF. Here the CDR3 DNA reads TGTGCCAGCAGCCGCTCCCCGGGCCCATACACAGATACGCAGTATTTT.

V is TRBV6-5 and J is TRBJ1-1; D not resolved. V was trimmed by 4 bases and J by 0 bases, leaving 12 bases between them. Germline CDR1 reads MNHEY; CDR2 reads SVGAGI. The CDR3 has 15 residues. The DNA for the CDR3 is TGTGCCAGCAGTTCCCAAGGCAACCTGAACACTGAAGCTTTCTTT. Its protein is CASSSQGNLNTEAFF.

On this clone itself: Relative to the germline gene, one junction end is altered; a read error may explain this. The CDR3 is CASSPPLSDRNF. Here the CDR3 DNA reads TGTGCCAGCAGCCCACCGCTTTCCGACAGAAATTTT. The genes are TRBV11-2 and TRBJ1-1; D is possibly TRBD1 (5 bases). Per germline, CDR1 SGHAT and CDR2 FQNNGV. The CDR3 totals 12 residues.

CDR3 coding DNA: TGCGCCAGCAGTGCTGGATTCCAAGAGACCCAGTACTTC. Its protein is CASSAGFQETQYF. The rearrangement uses TRBV10-1 and TRBJ2-5; D not certain. The CDR3 contains 13 residues. Germline lookup yields CDR1 WNHNN and CDR2 SYGVQD (reference sequence). With 4 bases removed from V and 1 base from J, the gap between germline ends came to 7 bases.

This chain links TRBV6-5 with TRBJ1-4; D not certain. Trimming cost V 8 bases and J 4 bases, with 11 bases left between them. The CDR3 has 13 amino acids. Germline assignment: CDR1 MNHEY and CDR2 SVGAGI. The CDR3 DNA reads as TGTGCCAGCCGTTCAGGCCTTAATGAAAAACTGTTTTTT. Encoded protein: CASRSGLNEKLFF.

CDR3 sequence (DNA): TGCGCCAGCAGCTCTGGCGACATCCTAAGCTCCTACGAGCAGTACTTC. It is translated as CASSSGDILSSYEQYF. V usage is TRBV5-1 and J usage is TRBJ2-7, with D uncertain. The V end was cut by 3 bases, the J end by 0 bases, with 16 bases between. This CDR3 comprises 16 residues. Germline loops: CDR1 SGHRS, CDR2 YFSETQ.

The chain recombines TRBV11-2 with TRBJ2-7, with a possible D match to TRBD1 (6 bases). This CDR3 contains 12 residues. Germline loops: CDR1 SGHAT, CDR2 FQNNGV. Deletions cut 5 bases from V and 7 bases from J, with 12 bases between. CDR3 loop: CASSEDRPEQYF. CDR3 nucleotides: TGTGCCAGCAGCGAGGACAGACCGGAGCAGTACTTC. The full variable domain, with the rest looked up from reference TRBV11-2 and TRBJ2-7, is EAGVAQSPRYKIIEKRQSVAFWCNPISGHATLYWYQQILGQGPKLLIQFQNNGVVDDSQLPKDRFSAERLKGVDSTLKIQPAKLEDSAVYLCASSEDRPEQYFGPGTRLTVT.

This sequence joins TRBV28 and TRBJ2-7; 7 positions match TRBD1. The CDR3 length is 14 residues. Per germline, CDR1 MDHEN and CDR2 SYDVKM. Germline trimming cut 2 bases from V and 3 bases from J; bases unmatched to any gene: 4. The CDR3 spells CASSLIPGGYEQYF. Written as DNA, the CDR3 is TGTGCCAGCAGTTTAATTCCAGGGGGCTACGAGCAGTACTTC.

This clone was seen a handful of times. The chain combines TRBV12-3 or TRBV12-4 with TRBJ1-1; D remains unclear. V was cut by 7 bases and J by 6 bases, with 15 bases left in between. The CDR3 totals 13 residues. CDR3: CASTLTRDAEAFF. In DNA, the CDR3 is TGTGCCAGCACCCTTACCCGGGATGCTGAAGCTTTCTTT.

This CDR3 reads CASTRGGDGEAFF. DNA for the CDR3: TGTGCCAGCACCCGAGGGGGGGACGGTGAAGCTTTCTTT. The chain recombines TRBV7-6 with TRBJ1-1; weak D call: TRBD1 (6 bases). Germline loops: CDR1 SGHVS, CDR2 FNYEAQ. CDR3 length equals 13 residues. Trimming took off 7 bases at V and 7 bases at J, with 16 bases between the two ends.

This sequence joins TRBV18 and TRBJ1-3; D unresolved. Germline loops: CDR1 KGHSH, CDR2 LQKENI. The CDR3 contains 16 residues. The V end lost 3 bases, the J end lost 4 bases, and 16 bases lay between the germline ends. The CDR3 DNA sequence: TGTGCCAGCTCACCCGCCTTCGGGCTGGGGGGAAACACCATATATTTT. It encodes CASSPAFGLGGNTIYF.

This clone was seen just once. This sequence joins TRBV25-1 and TRBJ1-6, with a weak D call TRBD1 (6 bases). Deletions cut 3 bases from V and 0 bases from J, with 15 bases between. The CDR3 extends over 18 amino acids. CDR1 is MGHDK and CDR2 is SYGVNS in the germline V gene. This chain's CDR3 is CASSEVQGLGSYNSPLHF. The CDR3 DNA sequence: TGTGCCAGCAGTGAGGTACAGGGCCTGGGCTCCTATAATTCACCCCTCCACTTT.

The chain couples TRBV6-5 to TRBJ1-3; D perhaps matches TRBD1 (5 bases). The CDR3 is 15 amino acids. Per the germline V gene, CDR1 is MNHEY and CDR2 is SVGAGI. V was clipped by 6 bases and J by 0 bases, with 12 bases between them. CDR3 sequence reads: CASSIGHSSGNTIYF. In nucleotides, the CDR3 is TGTGCCAGCAGCATTGGACACAGCTCTGGAAACACCATATATTTT.

The chain has TRBV6-5 and TRBJ1-2, with a tentative D call TRBD1 (6 bases). CDR1 and CDR2 (germline): MNHEY, SVGAGI. This CDR3 has 13 amino acids. V was shortened by 2 bases and J by 7 bases, with 11 bases between the two germline ends. In DNA, the CDR3 is TGTGCCAGCAGTTACACACAGGGTTCTGGCTACACCTTC. Translating it yields CASSYTQGSGYTF.

The V gene is TRBV14, the J gene TRBJ2-1; TRBD2 matches 9 bases. Germline CDR1 SGHDN, CDR2 FVKESK. Trimming removed 0 bases from V and 8 bases from J; junction bases left unmatched: 8. This CDR3 spans 16 amino acids. The CDR3 sequence: CASSQDVLAGWDEQFF. The CDR3 bases are TGTGCCAGCAGCCAAGATGTCCTAGCGGGGTGGGATGAGCAGTTCTTC. The full variable domain, with the rest looked up from reference TRBV14 and TRBJ2-1, is EAGVTQFPSHSVIEKGQTVTLRCDPISGHDNLYWYRRVMGKEIKFLLHFVKESKQDESGMPNNRFLAERTGGTYSTLKVQPAELEDSGVYFCASSQDVLAGWDEQFFGPGTRLTVL.

This clone appeared a single time. The rearrangement links TRBV7-8 to TRBJ2-2; D possibly corresponds to TRBD2 (6 bases). V lost 1 base and J lost 3, with 15 bases in between. Germline V gene data show CDR1 as SGHVS and CDR2 as FQNEAQ. This CDR3 comprises 17 residues. The CDR3 protein is CASSLDTGGAHTGELFF. CDR3 coding DNA: TGTGCCAGCAGCTTAGATACGGGCGGGGCCCACACCGGGGAGCTGTTTTTT.

The chain is built from TRBV5-5 and TRBJ1-5; TRBD1 matches at 10 bases. The CDR3 consists of 15 residues. Germline trimming cut 2 bases from V and 4 bases from J; bases unmatched to any gene: 3. The germline V gene encodes CDR1 SGHKS and CDR2 YYEKEE (reference sequence). The CDR3: CASSFGTGDNQPQHF. The CDR3 region has the DNA TGTGCCAGCAGCTTCGGGACAGGGGATAATCAGCCCCAGCATTTT.

V gene TRBV5-4 combines with J gene TRBJ2-7; D gene ambiguous. The germline V and J ends were trimmed by 0 bases and 0 bases, with 7 bases remaining between them. Looked up from germline, CDR1 is SGHNT and CDR2 is YYREEE (reference sequence). The length of the CDR3 is 14 residues. CDR3 nucleotide sequence: TGTGCCAGCAGCTTGGGCGGAAGCTCCTACGAGCAGTACTTC. This encodes CASSLGGSSYEQYF.

The V and J genes are TRBV18 and TRBJ2-7; D perhaps matches TRBD2 (6 bases). This CDR3 is built from 14 residues. V was pared by 3 bases and J by 2 bases, with 11 bases between. Germline CDR1 is KGHSH and CDR2 is LQKENI. The CDR3 DNA reads as TGTGCCAGCTCACCGGTGGAGGGTGCCTACGAGCAGTACTTC. Residues: CASSPVEGAYEQYF. The complete variable domain, with remaining parts taken from reference TRBV18 and TRBJ2-7, reads NAGVMQNPRHLVRRRGQEARLRCSPMKGHSHVYWYRQLPEEGLKFMVYLQKENIIDESGMPKERFSAEFPKEGPSILRIQQVVRGDSAAYFCASSPVEGAYEQYFGPGTRLTVT.

The chain combines TRBV2 with TRBJ2-3, with 9 positions matching TRBD2. The length of the CDR3 is 16 residues. With V trimmed by 4 bases and J by 4 bases, 9 bases remained unmatched. Looked up from germline, CDR1 is SNHLY and CDR2 is FYNNEI. CDR3 in amino acids: CASSGPGGGASDTQYF. CDR3 coding DNA: TGTGCCAGCAGTGGACCTGGCGGGGGGGCGTCAGATACGCAGTATTTT. Full variable domain (rest looked up from reference TRBV2 and TRBJ2-3): EPEVTQTPSHQVTQMGQEVILRCVPISNHLYFYWYRQILGQKVEFLVSFYNNEISEKSEIFDDQFSVERPDGSNFTLKIRSTKLEDSAMYFCASSGPGGGASDTQYFGPGTRLTVL.

The chain joins TRBV4-1 to TRBJ2-1; the D gene is possibly TRBD1 (6 bases). The germline V gene encodes CDR1 MGHRA and CDR2 YSYEKL. Trimming cost V 6 bases and J 4 bases, with 13 bases left between them. The CDR3 is 14 residues long. DNA for the CDR3: TGCGCCAGCAGAACTGAGACAGGATACAATGAGCAGTTCTTC. Translated: CASRTETGYNEQFF.

The V call is TRBV7-9, the J call TRBJ1-2, with D possibly matching TRBD1 (6 bases). The CDR3 totals 13 residues. V shed 6 bases and J shed 4 bases, with 12 bases lying between them. Per germline, CDR1 SEHNR and CDR2 FQNEAQ (reference sequence). The CDR3 protein is CASSKTGPYGYTF. Here the CDR3 DNA reads TGTGCCAGCAGTAAGACAGGCCCCTATGGCTACACCTTC.

The J gene is TRBJ1-3, the V gene TRBV2; D gene uncertain. V dropped 4 bases and J dropped 0 bases, with 7 bases sitting between them. CDR3 length equals 14 residues. CDR1 SNHLY and CDR2 FYNNEI come from the germline V gene. The CDR3 loop reads CASSAGTSGNTIYF. CDR3 DNA: TGTGCCAGCAGTGCGGGCACCTCTGGAAACACCATATATTTT. The variable domain in full, completed from reference TRBV2 and TRBJ1-3, reads EPEVTQTPSHQVTQMGQEVILRCVPISNHLYFYWYRQILGQKVEFLVSFYNNEISEKSEIFDDQFSVERPDGSNFTLKIRSTKLEDSAMYFCASSAGTSGNTIYFGEGSWLTVV.

V usage is TRBV6-6 and J usage is TRBJ1-1; no reliable D call. CDR3 length: 14 amino acids. Germline V gene sequence: CDR1 MNHNY, CDR2 SVGAGI (reference sequence). Trimming left V 0 bases short and J 3 bases short, with 8 bases between. CDR3: CASSYSLRDTEAFF. The CDR3 nucleotides are TGTGCCAGCAGTTACTCTCTAAGGGACACTGAAGCTTTCTTT.

This rearrangement joins TRBV19 to TRBJ2-1; possibly TRBD1 for D (5 bases). The CDR3 runs 16 residues. CDR1 LNHDA and CDR2 SQIVND come from the germline V gene (reference sequence). Trimming cost V 7 bases and J 0 bases, with 16 bases left between them. CDR3 sequence (DNA): TGTGCCAGTAATCCAGGACACCTCAGCTCCTACAATGAGCAGTTCTTC. Protein product: CASNPGHLSSYNEQFF.

The V and J genes are TRBV7-6 and TRBJ2-3; 14 bases fit TRBD2. The CDR3 is 16 residues long. Germline assignment: CDR1 SGHVS and CDR2 FNYEAQ. J lost 1 base, V lost 3 bases, and 0 bases had no gene match. CDR3 in amino acids: CASSLGLAGGTDTQYF. As DNA, the CDR3 is TGTGCCAGCAGCTTGGGACTAGCGGGGGGCACAGATACGCAGTATTTT.

This clone was recorded once. This chain joins TRBV7-9 and TRBJ2-2; D unresolved. CDR1 and CDR2 from the germline V gene are SEHNR and FQNEAQ (reference sequence). Trimming stripped 5 bases from V and 8 bases from J, with 3 bases between. The CDR3 consists of 10 residues. The CDR3 DNA is TGTGCCAGCAGCCCAGGGGAGCTGTTTTTT. Protein product: CASSPGELFF.

The rearrangement joins TRBV29-1 to TRBJ2-3, with a tentative D call TRBD2 (5 bases). Germline CDR1 SQVTM, CDR2 ANQGSEA. Trimming stripped 1 base from V and 2 bases from J, with 7 bases between. This CDR3 contains 13 residues. In nucleotides, the CDR3 is TGCAGCGTTGAAGGCGGGTCCACAGATACGCAGTATTTT. Amino acids: CSVEGGSTDTQYF.

The genes are TRBV21-1 and TRBJ2-4; TRBD2 was called by the table and not checked on the DNA. TRBV21-1 is classified as a pseudogene. The CDR3 is 17 residues long. The DNA of the CDR3 is TGTGCCAGCAGCAGGAGCCAGCCCACTGAAGCCAAAAACATTCAGTACTTC. Translated: CASSRSQPTEAKNIQYF.

J is TRBJ1-1 and V is TRBV4-1, with unresolved D. V shed 2 bases and J shed 0 bases, with 16 bases lying between them. The CDR3 extends over 17 amino acids. The germline CDR1 and CDR2 sequences are MGHRA and YSYEKL. The CDR3 DNA reads TGCGCCAGCAGCCAACCTTTCTCCATCCCCATGAACACTGAAGCTTTCTTT. Translated: CASSQPFSIPMNTEAFF.